This T cell receptor beta chain is from a study of T cell responses to AZD1222 COVID-19 vaccine. Comment on this clone: Antigen specificity is unknown.

Trimming removed 2 bases from V and 0 bases from J; junction bases left unmatched: 3. Germline CDR1 SGHAT, CDR2 FQDESV (reference sequence). This CDR3 region has 15 residues. Study-level findings and limits: White British donors predominated, females outnumbered males, and clonal diversity was possibly underestimated. Sampled repertoires all dated from after the peak T cell response.

The protocol was immunoSEQ multiplex PCR, while the TCRdb copy is restricted to in-frame clones and leaves out a portion. The repertoire holds more than 140,000 clones, 90% to 95% seen once, with around 1% in the top ten. This sample comprised peripheral blood, obtained on day 0 of MenACWY control vaccination. The chain is built from TRBV11-1 and TRBJ2-7; the match to TRBD2 covers 8 bases. The TCR sequence derives from an adult in good health. The CDR3 DNA sequence: TGTGCCAGCAGCTTACGGCGGGAGGCCTCCTACGAGCAGTACTTC. It is translated as CASSLRREASYEQYF.